This entry features one T cell receptor (beta chain) sequence. The data were taken from a study of blood T cell repertoires in COVID-19. In the study overall: COVID-19 samples, acute and convalescent, were from the United States, Italy and Spain. From T cells, B-cell-depleted T cells, or PBMCs came the material, which was cDNA or gDNA.

In the original analysis: Amplified reference gene primers provided the basis for estimating nucleated cell counts. Sequencing used immunoSEQ multiplex PCR; TCRdb keeps in-frame clones, though not all of them. V, J and clone size are taken as reported in that table, and D and trimming were inferred from the DNA itself. The repertoire holds approximately 260,000 clones, with 70% to 85% as singletons. The sequencing sample was made of peripheral blood. This clonotype originated in a woman of 80 years or more with acute or convalescent COVID-19.

CDR3 bases: TGTGCCAGCAGCCCCGGGACAGGGACTGGAAACACCATATATTTT. Protein: CASSPGTGTGNTIYF. V usage is TRBV7-9 and J usage is TRBJ1-3, with 9 positions matching TRBD1. The ends lost 5 bases at V and 2 bases at J; junction bases unmatched: 4. Germline values: CDR1 SEHNR, CDR2 FQNEAQ (reference sequence). CDR3 size: 15 residues.